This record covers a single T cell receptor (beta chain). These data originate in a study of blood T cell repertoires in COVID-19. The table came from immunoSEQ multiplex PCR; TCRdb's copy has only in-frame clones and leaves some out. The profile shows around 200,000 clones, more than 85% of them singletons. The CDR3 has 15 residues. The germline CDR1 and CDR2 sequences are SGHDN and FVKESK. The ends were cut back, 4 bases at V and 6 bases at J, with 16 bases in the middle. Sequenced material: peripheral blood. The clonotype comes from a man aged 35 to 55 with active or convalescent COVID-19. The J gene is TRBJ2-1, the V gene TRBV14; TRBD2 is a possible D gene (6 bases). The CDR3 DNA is TGTGCCAGCAGCCGCGGACTCCACGGGGGCAATGAGCAGTTCTTC. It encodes CASSRGLHGGNEQFF.